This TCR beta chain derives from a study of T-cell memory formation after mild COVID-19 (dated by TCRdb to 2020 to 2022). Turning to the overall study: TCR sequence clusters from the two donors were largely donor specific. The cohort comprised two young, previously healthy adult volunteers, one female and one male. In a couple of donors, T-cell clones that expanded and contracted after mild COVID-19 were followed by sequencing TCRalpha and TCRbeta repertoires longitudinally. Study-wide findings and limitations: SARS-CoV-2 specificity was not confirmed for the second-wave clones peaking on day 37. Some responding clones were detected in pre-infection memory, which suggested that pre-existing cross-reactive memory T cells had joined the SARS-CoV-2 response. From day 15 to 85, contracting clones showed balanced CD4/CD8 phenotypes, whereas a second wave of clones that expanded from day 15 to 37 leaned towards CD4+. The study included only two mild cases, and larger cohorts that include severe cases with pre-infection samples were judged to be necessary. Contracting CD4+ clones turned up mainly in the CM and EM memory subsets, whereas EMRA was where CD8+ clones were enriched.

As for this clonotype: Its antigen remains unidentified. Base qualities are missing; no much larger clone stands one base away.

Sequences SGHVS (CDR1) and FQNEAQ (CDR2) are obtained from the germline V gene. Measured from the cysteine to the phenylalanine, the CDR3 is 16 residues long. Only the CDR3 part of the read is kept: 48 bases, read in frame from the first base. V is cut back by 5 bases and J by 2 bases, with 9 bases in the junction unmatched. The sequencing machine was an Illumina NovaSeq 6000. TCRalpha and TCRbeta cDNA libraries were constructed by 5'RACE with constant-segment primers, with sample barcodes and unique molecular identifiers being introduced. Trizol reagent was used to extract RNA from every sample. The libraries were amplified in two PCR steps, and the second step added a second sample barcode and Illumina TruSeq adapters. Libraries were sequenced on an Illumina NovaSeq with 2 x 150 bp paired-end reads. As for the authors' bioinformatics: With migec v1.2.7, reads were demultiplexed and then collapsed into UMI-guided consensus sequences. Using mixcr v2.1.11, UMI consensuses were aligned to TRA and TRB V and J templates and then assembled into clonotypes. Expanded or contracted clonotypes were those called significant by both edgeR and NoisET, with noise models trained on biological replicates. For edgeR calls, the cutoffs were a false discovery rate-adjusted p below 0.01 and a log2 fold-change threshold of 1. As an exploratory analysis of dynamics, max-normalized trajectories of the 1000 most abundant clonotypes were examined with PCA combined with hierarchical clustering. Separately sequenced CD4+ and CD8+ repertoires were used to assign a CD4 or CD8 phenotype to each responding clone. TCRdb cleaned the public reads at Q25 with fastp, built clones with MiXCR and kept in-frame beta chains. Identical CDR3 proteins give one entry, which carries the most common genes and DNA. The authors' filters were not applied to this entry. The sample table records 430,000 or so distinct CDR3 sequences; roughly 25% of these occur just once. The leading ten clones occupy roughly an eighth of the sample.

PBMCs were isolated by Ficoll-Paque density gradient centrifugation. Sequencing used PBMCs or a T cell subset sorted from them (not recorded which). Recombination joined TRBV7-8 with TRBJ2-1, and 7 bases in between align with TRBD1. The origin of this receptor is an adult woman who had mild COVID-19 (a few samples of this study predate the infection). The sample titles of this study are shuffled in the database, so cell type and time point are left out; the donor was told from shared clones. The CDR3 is CASSQYRGPAYNEQFF. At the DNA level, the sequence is TGTGCCAGCAGCCAATACAGGGGTCCTGCCTACAATGAGCAGTTCTTC.